What follows are 13 T cell receptor beta chains derived from one specimen sequenced in a study of cytomegalovirus exposure and HLA in healthy donors. It was with 60 Vbeta and 13 Jbeta primers that the PCR ran. Produced via immunoSEQ multiplex PCR; TCRdb's table is partial and in-frame only. The sample lists approximately 120,000 clones, roughly three quarters seen once, with about 7.7% in the top ten. The sequenced sample was PBMCs. The source is a woman aged 45 to 65 in good health and CMV-seropositive.

The rearrangement links TRBV15 to TRBJ1-2; 7 positions agree with TRBD1. The CDR3 sequence is 16 residues long. Per the germline V gene, CDR1 is LNHNV and CDR2 is YYDKDF (reference sequence). V trimming: 8 bases; J trimming: 0 bases; junction bases outside the gene matches: 12. DNA for the CDR3: TGTGCCACCGAAGGGGGCAGGGGGGTGGCTAACTATGGCTACACCTTC. Encoded protein: CATEGGRGVANYGYTF.

This clone was seen only once. The same CDR3 is also encoded by other DNA sequences in this sample. The chain uses TRBV9 and TRBJ2-1; 12 positions agree with TRBD2. Germline trimming cut 2 bases from V and 4 bases from J; bases unmatched to any gene: 1. Germline V gene data show CDR1 as SGDLS and CDR2 as YYNGEE. The CDR3 extends over 15 amino acids. CDR3 nucleotide sequence: TGTGCCAGCAGCGTTGGGACTAGCGGGTACAATGAGCAGTTCTTC. Encoded protein: CASSVGTSGYNEQFF.

J is TRBJ1-2 and V is TRBV5-4, with D possibly matching TRBD1 (6 bases). V was cut by 4 bases and J by 5 bases, with 18 bases left in between. The CDR3 runs to 15 residues. Germline V CDR1 and CDR2: SGHNT, YYREEE (reference sequence). In DNA form, the CDR3 reads TGTGCCAGCAGCCCCCCGGACAGCCGCACTTATGGCTACACCTTC. Its protein is CASSPPDSRTYGYTF.

This chain uses TRBV6-1 with TRBJ1-2; TRBD1 matches at 10 bases. This CDR3 is 14 amino acids long. J lost 6 bases, V lost 5 bases, and 6 bases had no gene match. Germline V gives CDR1 MNHNS, CDR2 SASEGT. CDR3 in amino acids: CASSRQGARDGYTF. CDR3 in DNA: TGTGCCAGCAGTCGACAGGGGGCTAGGGATGGCTACACCTTC.

This rearrangement joins TRBV27 to TRBJ1-1; D gene unclear. Trimming took off 3 bases at V and 2 bases at J, with 10 bases between the two ends. The V gene's germline CDR1 is MNHEY and CDR2 SMNVEV (reference sequence). The CDR3 sequence is 14 residues long. The CDR3 here is CASSLFPDNTEAFF. DNA of the CDR3: TGTGCCAGCAGTTTGTTCCCAGATAACACTGAAGCTTTCTTT.

V is TRBV6-1 and J is TRBJ2-5, with D maybe TRBD1 (6 bases). This CDR3 has 15 residues. Germline loops: CDR1 MNHNS, CDR2 SASEGT. Trimming stripped 6 bases from V and 11 bases from J, with 25 bases between. CDR3 residues: CASRITGTLEGEQYF. In nucleotides, the CDR3 is TGTGCCAGCAGGATTACCGGGACGCTCGAGGGGGAGCAGTACTTC.

The chain carries TRBV29-1 and TRBJ1-6; D is perhaps TRBD1 (5 bases). The germline gives CDR1 SQVTM, CDR2 ANQGSEA. This CDR3 spans 18 amino acids. V shed 1 base and J shed 0 bases, with 16 bases lying between them. The CDR3 coding sequence is TGCAGCGTTGAAGGTGTGTCGCAGGGATGCTCCTATAATTCACCCCTCCACTTT. As protein: CSVEGVSQGCSYNSPLHF.

This chain joins TRBV7-3 and TRBJ2-7; 10 bases agree with TRBD2. Germline trimming cut 5 bases from V and 4 bases from J; bases unmatched to any gene: 8. The CDR3 sequence is 15 residues long. CDR1 is SGHTA and CDR2 is FQGTGA in the germline V gene. The CDR3 DNA reads as TGTGCCAGCAGCATTACTAGCGGGAAGACTTACGAGCAGTACTTC. It translates to CASSITSGKTYEQYF.

The CDR3 DNA is TGTGCCAGCAGCCAGACAGGCGCAGGATCAGATACGCAGTATTTT. It codes for CASSQTGAGSDTQYF. This chain joins TRBV7-2 and TRBJ2-3, with a tentative D call TRBD1 (6 bases). The length of the CDR3 is 15 residues. V was clipped by 5 bases and J by 4 bases, with 16 bases between them. CDR1 and CDR2 from the germline V gene are SGHTA and FQGNSA. The complete variable domain, with remaining parts taken from reference TRBV7-2 and TRBJ2-3, reads GAGVSQSPSNKVTEKGKDVELRCDPISGHTALYWYRQSLGQGLEFLIYFQGNSAPDKSGLPSDRFSAERTGGSVSTLTIQRTQQEDSAVYLCASSQTGAGSDTQYFGPGTRLTVL.

The chain couples TRBV7-2 to TRBJ1-5; 9 positions match TRBD1. The germline gives CDR1 SGHTA, CDR2 FQGNSA. This CDR3 contains 14 residues. With 5 bases clipped from V and 5 bases from J, the junction kept 4 bases outside the gene matches. CDR3 bases: TGTGCCAGCAGCCTGGACAGGGGTGATCAGCCCCAGCATTTT. This translates into CASSLDRGDQPQHF.

This clone was detected once. The chain employs TRBV27 and TRBJ1-2; tentative D call: TRBD1 (6 bases). V was shortened by 6 bases and J by 3 bases, with 14 bases between the two germline ends. Germline assignment: CDR1 MNHEY and CDR2 SMNVEV (reference sequence). The CDR3 has 14 residues. CDR3 nucleotides: TGTGCCAGCAGCTACCAGGGGCTCGACTATGGCTACACCTTC. Translation gives CASSYQGLDYGYTF.

The V gene is TRBV5-6, the J gene TRBJ1-1; D is uncertain. Trimming left V 0 bases short and J 1 base short, with 7 bases between. Germline V lookup: CDR1 SGHDT, CDR2 YYEEEE. The CDR3 contains 14 residues. The CDR3 sequence is CASSLAGGNTEAFF. The CDR3 DNA is TGTGCCAGCAGCTTGGCCGGCGGGAACACTGAAGCTTTCTTT.

The sample holds a few counts of this clone. This chain uses TRBV6-6 with TRBJ2-7; D unresolved. Germline V CDR1 and CDR2: MNHNY, SVGAGI (reference sequence). The germline V and J ends were trimmed by 2 bases and 0 bases, with 11 bases remaining between them. The CDR3 has 15 residues. CDR3 residues: CASSYPAASSYEQYF. The CDR3 DNA sequence: TGTGCCAGCAGTTACCCCGCGGCCTCCTCCTACGAGCAGTACTTC.